The present entry profiles one TCR beta chain with its context. This sample was taken from a study of cytomegalovirus exposure and HLA in healthy donors. Trimming took off 3 bases at V and 1 base at J, with 12 bases between the two ends. The CDR3 length is 15 residues. Germline loops: CDR1 MNHEY, CDR2 SMNVEV (reference sequence). 60 Vbeta and 13 Jbeta primers were used in PCR. The repertoire was sequenced with immunoSEQ multiplex PCR; TCRdb's copy has only in-frame clones and lacks some. The table shows tens of thousands of clones, with about 83% occurring only once. The chain couples TRBV27 to TRBJ1-1; D gene ambiguous. Material: PBMCs. This TCR derives from a woman aged 18 to 35 in good health and CMV-seropositive. CDR3 residues: CASSLGWQANTEAFF. The CDR3 nucleotides read TGTGCCAGCAGTTTGGGTTGGCAGGCGAACACTGAAGCTTTCTTT.